This T cell receptor (beta chain) was obtained from a study of blood T cell repertoires in COVID-19. Method: immunoSEQ multiplex PCR; TCRdb's copy keeps in-frame clones and lacks some. The top ten hold roughly 0.8% of the sample, which has roughly 250,000 clones, roughly 86% seen once. The germline V gene encodes CDR1 KGHDR and CDR2 SFDVKD. The junction had 8 bases not matched to a gene; V was cut back by 4 bases and J by 4 bases. There are 17 residues in the CDR3. This clonotype originated in a woman aged 25 to 39 with acute or convalescent COVID-19. Sequencing was performed on peripheral blood. The rearrangement links TRBV24-1 to TRBJ2-7; 14 bases map to TRBD2. CDR3: CATSEPGLAGVVYEQYF. CDR3 DNA sequence: TGTGCCACCAGTGAACCGGGACTAGCGGGAGTAGTATACGAGCAGTACTTC.